Sequencing of this TCR beta chain was carried out in a study of blood T cell repertoires in COVID-19. Across the whole study: Sources were T cells, B-cell-depleted T cells, or PBMCs; the material itself was cDNA or gDNA.

Authors' analysis steps: Reference gene primer amplification gave estimated nucleated cell counts. The data were produced by immunoSEQ multiplex PCR, yet TCRdb's version contains in-frame clones alone and is incomplete. V, J and clone size are those of that table, while D and trimming were read from the DNA. The sample contains roughly 570,000 clones, 85% to 90% of which appear only once. In Seattle, patients joined the study during active infection and were tracked longitudinally. Germline-derived CDR1 and CDR2 are LGHNT and FRNRAP. The ends were cut back, 7 bases at V and 5 bases at J, with 26 bases in the middle. The CDR3 is 17 amino acids.

The specimen sequenced was peripheral blood. V is TRBV12-5 and J is TRBJ1-1; TRBD1 is a possible D gene (5 bases). The clonotype comes from a woman in her forties or fifties with COVID-19, enrolled during active disease. CDR3 sequence: CASAPRKTGGGRTEAFF. The CDR3 region has the DNA TGTGCTAGTGCTCCAAGGAAGACCGGGGGAGGGAGGACTGAAGCTTTCTTT.